Listed below are T cell receptor beta chains from one sample, sequenced in a study of cytomegalovirus exposure and HLA in healthy donors. TCRdb keeps only in-frame clones here, not all; method: immunoSEQ multiplex PCR. The table lists some 200,000 clones. Sequencing was carried out using PBMCs. All receptors derive from a girl aged 2 to 9 in good health and CMV-seropositive. Both conserved end residues are part of each CDR3. A D gene is named only where the DNA matches it firmly.

v_call,d_call,j_call,cdr3_aa,cdr3_nt
TRBV6-1,NA,TRBJ1-5,CASSEAGGRNQPQHF,TGTGCCAGCAGTGAAGCGGGGGGTCGGAATCAGCCCCAGCATTTT
TRBV7-9,TRBD1,TRBJ1-2,CASSSRGLHNYGYTF,TGTGCCAGCAGCTCCAGGGGGCTCCATAACTATGGCTACACCTTC
TRBV5-6,NA,TRBJ2-2,CASNIYTGELFF,TGTGCCAGCAACATCTACACCGGGGAGCTGTTTTTT
TRBV6-1,NA,TRBJ1-1,CASRIRAEAFF,TGTGCCAGCAGGATTCGGGCTGAAGCTTTCTTT
TRBV6-6,TRBD1,TRBJ1-1,CASTRPGQGRGTEAFF,TGTGCCAGCACCCGACCGGGACAGGGGAGGGGCACTGAAGCTTTCTTT
TRBV18,NA,TRBJ1-1,CASSPREDTEAFF,TGTGCCAGCTCACCAAGAGAGGACACTGAAGCTTTCTTT
TRBV6-1,NA,TRBJ2-1,CASSEGTTFNEQFF,TGTGCCAGCAGTGAAGGTACGACTTTCAATGAGCAGTTCTTC
TRBV7-2,NA,TRBJ1-1,CASSLGRTALLMNTEAFF,TGTGCCAGCAGCTTAGGACGGACAGCTCTATTGATGAACACTGAAGCTTTCTTT
TRBV7-9,TRBD1,TRBJ2-5,CASSLTGGAETQYF,TGTGCCAGCAGCTTAACAGGGGGCGCGGAGACCCAGTACTTC
TRBV9,NA,TRBJ1-1,CASSVAPNTEAFF,TGTGCCAGCAGCGTAGCTCCGAACACTGAAGCTTTCTTT
TRBV19,NA,TRBJ2-2,CASSRVAAGLSTGELFF,TGTGCCAGTAGCCGAGTGGCGGCTGGTTTGAGCACCGGGGAGCTGTTTTTT
TRBV5-1,TRBD2,TRBJ2-1,CASSDTSGSVHEQFF,TGCGCCAGCAGTGACACTAGCGGGAGTGTGCATGAGCAGTTCTTC
TRBV19,NA,TRBJ1-2,CASSPKGRVYGYTF,TGTGCCAGTAGCCCGAAAGGGAGGGTCTATGGCTACACCTTC
TRBV15,TRBD1,TRBJ1-4,CATETGGNEKLFF,TGTGCCACAGAGACAGGGGGGAATGAAAAACTGTTTTTT
TRBV28,TRBD1,TRBJ1-5,CASSFYRGQHQPQHF,TGTGCCAGCAGTTTTTACAGGGGCCAACACCAGCCCCAGCATTTT
TRBV28,NA,TRBJ1-1,CASDTGGQTEAFF,TGTGCCAGCGACACGGGGGGTCAGACTGAAGCTTTCTTT
TRBV18,TRBD1,TRBJ1-1,CASSHRGTEAFF,TGTGCCAGCTCACACAGGGGGACTGAAGCTTTCTTT
TRBV6-4,TRBD2,TRBJ2-3,CASSLLAGGPDTQYF,TGTGCCAGCAGTCTCCTAGCGGGGGGCCCAGATACGCAGTATTTT
TRBV19,TRBD1,TRBJ2-1,CASSIRITGQYSSYNEQFF,TGTGCCAGTAGTATAAGGATTACGGGACAGTATAGCTCCTACAATGAGCAGTTCTTC
TRBV7-9,NA,TRBJ1-1,CASRAEVPEAFF,TGTGCCAGCAGGGCCGAGGTCCCTGAAGCTTTCTTT
TRBV9,NA,TRBJ2-7,CASSAEGSSYEQYF,TGTGCCAGCAGCGCGGAGGGGAGCTCCTACGAGCAGTACTTC
TRBV11-3,NA,TRBJ2-7,CASSSRAGHEQYF,TGTGCCAGCAGCTCCCGGGCGGGCCACGAGCAGTACTTC
TRBV7-6,TRBD2,TRBJ2-2,CASSLGLRPSSGGRTGELFF,TGTGCCAGCAGCTTAGGCCTCAGGCCTTCTAGCGGGGGCAGGACCGGGGAGCTGTTTTTT
TRBV10-3,TRBD1,TRBJ2-1,CAISAGTGVNEQFF,TGTGCCATCAGTGCCGGGACAGGGGTCAATGAGCAGTTCTTC
TRBV28,TRBD1,TRBJ1-5,CAGQGAISNQPQHF,TGTGCCGGACAGGGGGCGATTAGCAATCAGCCCCAGCATTTT
TRBV27,TRBD1,TRBJ2-7,CASSIDRASYEQYF,TGTGCCAGCAGCATAGACAGGGCCTCCTACGAGCAGTACTTC
TRBV2,TRBD2,TRBJ2-7,CASRDTSGRTSYEQYF,TGTGCCAGCAGGGACACTAGCGGGAGGACGTCCTACGAGCAGTACTTC
TRBV11-3,TRBD2,TRBJ2-5,CASSFGGLAGGGETQYF,TGTGCCAGCAGCTTTGGCGGACTAGCGGGAGGGGGGGAGACCCAGTACTTC
TRBV27,NA,TRBJ2-5,CASSSQETQYF,TGTGCCAGCAGTTCACAAGAGACCCAGTACTTC
TRBV5-4,TRBD2,TRBJ2-5,CASSLGVAGGGRQETQYF,TGTGCCAGCAGCTTGGGGGTAGCGGGAGGAGGACGGCAAGAGACCCAGTACTTC
TRBV5-6,NA,TRBJ1-2,CASSPAGYSYGYTF,TGTGCCAGCAGCCCGGCAGGGTACTCCTATGGCTACACCTTC
TRBV7-9,NA,TRBJ2-7,CASSSSSSGEQYF,TGTGCCAGCAGCTCTTCAAGTAGTGGCGAGCAGTACTTC
TRBV19,NA,TRBJ2-1,CASSAKHASYNEQFF,TGTGCCAGTAGCGCCAAGCATGCCTCCTACAATGAGCAGTTCTTC
TRBV9,TRBD2,TRBJ2-7,CASSAHLAEAVEQYF,TGTGCCAGCAGCGCCCACCTAGCGGAGGCTGTCGAGCAGTACTTC
TRBV4-1,TRBD2,TRBJ2-7,CASAVVAGDSYEQYF,TGCGCCAGCGCCGTCGTAGCGGGGGACTCCTACGAGCAGTACTTC
TRBV13,NA,TRBJ2-1,CASSLGRRTDAYNEQFF,TGTGCCAGCAGCTTAGGCCGTCGGACTGACGCCTACAATGAGCAGTTCTTC
TRBV6-1,NA,TRBJ2-6,CASSEHFSGANVLTF,TGTGCCAGCAGTGAACACTTCTCCGGGGCCAACGTCCTGACTTTC
TRBV19,TRBD1,TRBJ2-7,CASGQGREQYF,TGTGCCAGCGGACAGGGACGCGAGCAGTACTTC
TRBV19,NA,TRBJ2-7,CASSIGERYEQCF,TGTGCCAGTAGTATAGGGGAGCGGTACGAGCAGTGCTTC
TRBV5-4,NA,TRBJ2-3,CASSQAIVSDTQYF,TGTGCCAGCAGCCAGGCGATAGTCTCAGATACGCAGTATTTT
TRBV30,NA,TRBJ2-2,CAWSQRIAGELFF,TGTGCCTGGAGTCAGAGGATCGCCGGGGAGCTGTTTTTT
TRBV6-1,TRBD2,TRBJ2-1,CASSVAGGPNEQFF,TGTGCCAGCAGTGTCGCGGGAGGGCCTAATGAGCAGTTCTTC
TRBV21-1,NA,TRBJ1-1,CASSPTGRVPMNTEAFF,TGTGCCAGCAGCCCCACGGGGAGGGTCCCGATGAACACTGAAGCTTTCTTT
TRBV4-2,TRBD2,TRBJ2-7,CASSQGAASGEGLLYEQYF,TGTGCCAGCAGCCAAGGTGCGGCTAGCGGAGAGGGGTTGCTCTACGAGCAGTACTTC
TRBV27,TRBD2,TRBJ2-1,CASRRTSGINEQFF,TGTGCCAGCAGACGGACTAGCGGGATCAATGAGCAGTTCTTC
TRBV28,TRBD2,TRBJ2-1,CASRPLGLAGGNEQFF,TGTGCCAGCAGGCCCCTCGGGCTAGCGGGAGGGAATGAGCAGTTCTTC
TRBV11-3,NA,TRBJ1-6,CASRPVEYRDNSPLHF,TGTGCCAGCAGGCCCGTAGAGTACAGGGATAATTCACCCCTCCACTTT
TRBV5-1,NA,TRBJ2-7,CASSLGLPPLEQYF,TGCGCCAGCAGCCTGGGACTTCCTCCGCTCGAGCAGTACTTC
TRBV25-1,NA,TRBJ2-1,CASSVSGPHNEQFF,TGTGCCAGCAGTGTAAGCGGGCCCCACAATGAGCAGTTCTTC
TRBV10-3,TRBD2,TRBJ2-1,CAIASGSTSEQFF,TGTGCCATCGCTAGCGGGAGCACGAGTGAGCAGTTCTTC
TRBV6-5,TRBD1,TRBJ1-5,CASRKQGWNQPQHF,TGTGCCAGCAGAAAACAGGGGTGGAACCAGCCCCAGCATTTT
TRBV2,NA,TRBJ2-7,CASSASLSAAYEQYF,TGTGCCAGCAGCGCAAGTTTATCCGCGGCCTACGAGCAGTACTTC